The rows below give T cell receptor beta chains drawn from one sample of a study of CD8+CD57+ T cells in acquired aplastic anemia. TCRdb re-called the reads with MiXCR, one entry per CDR3 protein. The sample comprises 220,000 or so distinct CDR3 sequences, 50% to 70% of which are singletons, and roughly three fifths rests with the top ten. The sample consisted of sorted CD4+, CD8+, or CD8+CD57+ T cells (not recorded which) from PBMCs. The source is a human donor with aplastic anemia. CDR3s include the opening cysteine and the closing phenylalanine or tryptophan. Fields, in order: V gene, D gene, clone size, J gene, CDR3 protein, CDR3 DNA. The D gene is left open where the match is weak. The listing skips clone size in some rows; elsewhere it reads once, few, many or a size class.

v_call: TRBV12-3/TRBV12-4; d_call: .; clone_size: .; j_call: TRBJ2-3; cdr3_aa: CASSLQDTQYF; cdr3_nt: TGTGCCAGCAGTTTGCAAGATACGCAGTATTTT
v_call: TRBV15; d_call: .; clone_size: .; j_call: TRBJ2-7; cdr3_aa: CATSRDSPYEQYF; cdr3_nt: TGTGCCACCAGCAGAGATTCCCCTTACGAGCAGTACTTC
v_call: TRBV4-3; d_call: TRBD1; clone_size: .; j_call: TRBJ2-5; cdr3_aa: CASSQDRTGRETQYF; cdr3_nt: TGCGCCAGCAGCCAAGATAGGACAGGGCGGGAGACCCAGTACTTC
v_call: TRBV7-3; d_call: .; clone_size: .; j_call: TRBJ1-5; cdr3_aa: CASSTSYEQPQHF; cdr3_nt: TGTGCCAGCAGCACCTCCTACGAGCAGCCCCAGCATTTT
v_call: TRBV24-1; d_call: .; clone_size: .; j_call: TRBJ2-3; cdr3_aa: CATSDLLGTDTQYF; cdr3_nt: TGTGCCACCAGTGATTTGCTTGGCACAGATACGCAGTATTTT
v_call: TRBV19; d_call: TRBD1; clone_size: .; j_call: TRBJ2-7; cdr3_aa: CASSTIRTGAYEQYF; cdr3_nt: TGTGCCAGTAGTACTATCCGGACAGGCGCATACGAGCAGTACTTC
v_call: TRBV20-1; d_call: TRBD1; clone_size: .; j_call: TRBJ2-7; cdr3_aa: CSARGWDRDPYEQYF; cdr3_nt: TGCAGTGCCAGGGGTTGGGACAGGGACCCCTACGAGCAGTACTTC
v_call: TRBV20-1; d_call: .; clone_size: .; j_call: TRBJ2-1; cdr3_aa: CSARDFEGGLF; cdr3_nt: TGCAGTGCTAGGGACTTCGAGGGGGGGCTTTTC
v_call: TRBV11-2; d_call: .; clone_size: .; j_call: TRBJ1-6; cdr3_aa: CASSLDRGGPLHF; cdr3_nt: TGTGCCAGCAGCTTAGACAGGGGTGGACCCCTCCACTTT
v_call: TRBV19; d_call: .; clone_size: .; j_call: TRBJ2-7; cdr3_aa: CASSLRLVDYEQYF; cdr3_nt: TGTGCCAGTAGTCTCCGACTAGTTGACTATGAGCAGTACTTC
v_call: TRBV11-3; d_call: .; clone_size: many; j_call: TRBJ2-2; cdr3_aa: CASSPPGRGTGELFF; cdr3_nt: TGTGCCAGCAGCCCACCGGGGCGGGGCACCGGGGAGCTGTTTTTT
v_call: TRBV9; d_call: .; clone_size: .; j_call: TRBJ1-6; cdr3_aa: CASRGSYNSPLHF; cdr3_nt: TGTGCCAGCAGGGGCTCCTATAATTCACCCCTCCACTTT
v_call: TRBV7-3; d_call: TRBD2; clone_size: .; j_call: TRBJ2-1; cdr3_aa: CASSLTLRGGWDEQFF; cdr3_nt: TGTGCCAGCAGCTTAACCCTGCGGGGGGGCTGGGATGAGCAGTTCTTC
v_call: TRBV7-8; d_call: .; clone_size: few; j_call: TRBJ2-1; cdr3_aa: CASSLRQGRYNEQFF; cdr3_nt: TGTGCCAGCAGCTTAAGGCAGGGAAGGTACAATGAGCAGTTCTTC
v_call: TRBV7-9; d_call: .; clone_size: .; j_call: TRBJ2-3; cdr3_aa: CASSSLTGRADTQYF; cdr3_nt: TGTGCCAGCAGCTCCTTAACGGGAAGGGCAGATACGCAGTATTTT
v_call: TRBV7-3; d_call: .; clone_size: .; j_call: TRBJ1-3; cdr3_aa: CASSLSGSVGNTIYF; cdr3_nt: TGTGCCAGCAGCTTAAGCGGTTCAGTTGGAAACACCATATATTTT
v_call: TRBV5-1; d_call: .; clone_size: .; j_call: TRBJ2-7; cdr3_aa: CASSLDEGQESPRGRQYF; cdr3_nt: TGCGCCAGCAGCTTGGACGAGGGGCAGGAGAGTCCGCGGGGAAGGCAGTACTTC
v_call: TRBV20-1; d_call: .; clone_size: .; j_call: TRBJ2-3; cdr3_aa: CSASVTDTQYF; cdr3_nt: TGCAGTGCTAGCGTCACGGATACGCAGTATTTT
v_call: TRBV15; d_call: .; clone_size: .; j_call: TRBJ1-2; cdr3_aa: CATSRGGGQLSNYGCTF; cdr3_nt: TGTGCCACCAGCAGAGGCGGGGGACAACTCAGTAACTATGGCTGCACCTTC
v_call: TRBV12-3/TRBV12-4; d_call: .; clone_size: many; j_call: TRBJ1-2; cdr3_aa: CASSFSGTYINYGYTF; cdr3_nt: TGTGCCAGCAGTTTTTCCGGGACCTATATTAACTATGGCTACACCTTC
v_call: TRBV7-3; d_call: .; clone_size: many; j_call: TRBJ2-6; cdr3_aa: CASSPRTGANVLTF; cdr3_nt: TGTGCCAGCAGCCCCCGAACTGGGGCCAACGTCCTGACTTTC
v_call: TRBV20-1; d_call: .; clone_size: few; j_call: TRBJ2-1; cdr3_aa: CSARVLGDPIYNEQFF; cdr3_nt: TGCAGTGCTAGGGTTCTGGGTGACCCGATTTACAATGAGCAGTTCTTC
v_call: TRBV20-1; d_call: .; clone_size: many; j_call: TRBJ2-2; cdr3_aa: CSANRPTGTGELFF; cdr3_nt: TGCAGTGCTAACCGGCCGACAGGCACCGGGGAGCTGTTTTTT
v_call: TRBV5-1; d_call: .; clone_size: .; j_call: TRBJ2-5; cdr3_aa: CASSLVWLQETQYF; cdr3_nt: TGCGCCAGCAGCTTGGTCTGGCTCCAAGAGACCCAGTACTTC
v_call: TRBV11-3; d_call: TRBD1; clone_size: .; j_call: TRBJ2-3; cdr3_aa: CASSLGLGQVEGTQYF; cdr3_nt: TGTGCCAGCAGCTTAGGCCTTGGACAGGTAGAGGGTACGCAGTATTTT
v_call: TRBV20-1; d_call: .; clone_size: few; j_call: TRBJ2-7; cdr3_aa: CSASTGGDSYEQYF; cdr3_nt: TGCAGTGCTTCGACAGGCGGCGATTCCTACGAGCAGTACTTC
v_call: TRBV7-3; d_call: .; clone_size: .; j_call: TRBJ1-1; cdr3_aa: CASSQDRQGGEAFF; cdr3_nt: TGCGCCAGCAGCCAAGATCGGCAGGGTGGTGAAGCTTTCTTT
v_call: TRBV25-1; d_call: .; clone_size: .; j_call: TRBJ1-1; cdr3_aa: CAAHTWGNEAFF; cdr3_nt: TGTGCCGCTCATACTTGGGGAAACGAAGCTTTCTTT
v_call: TRBV12-3/TRBV12-4; d_call: .; clone_size: many; j_call: TRBJ1-3; cdr3_aa: CASIQGSGNTIYF; cdr3_nt: TGTGCCAGCATCCAGGGGTCTGGAAACACCATATATTTT
v_call: TRBV15; d_call: .; clone_size: .; j_call: TRBJ1-2; cdr3_aa: CATSRSPGTGYTF; cdr3_nt: TGTGCCACCAGCAGGTCCCCAGGGACTGGCTACACCTTC
v_call: TRBV7-9; d_call: .; clone_size: few; j_call: TRBJ1-6; cdr3_aa: CASSASSGRVDSPLHF; cdr3_nt: TGTGCCAGCAGCGCCTCCTCAGGCAGGGTGGATTCACCCCTCCACTTT
v_call: TRBV5-6; d_call: TRBD2; clone_size: .; j_call: TRBJ2-1; cdr3_aa: CASSLSGGLASYNEQFF; cdr3_nt: TGTGCCAGCAGCTTGAGCGGGGGACTAGCCTCCTACAATGAGCAGTTCTTC
v_call: TRBV12-3/TRBV12-4; d_call: .; clone_size: .; j_call: TRBJ1-2; cdr3_aa: CASSSGVAGKGYTF; cdr3_nt: TGTGCCAGCAGTTCCGGGGTAGCGGGGAAAGGCTACACCTTC
v_call: TRBV2; d_call: TRBD1; clone_size: many; j_call: TRBJ2-1; cdr3_aa: CASSDTGGNYNEQFF; cdr3_nt: TGTGCCAGCAGTGACACAGGGGGAAACTACAATGAGCAGTTCTTC
v_call: TRBV19; d_call: TRBD2; clone_size: .; j_call: TRBJ2-7; cdr3_aa: CASSIAGSTYEQYF; cdr3_nt: TGTGCCAGTAGCATAGCGGGGTCGACCTACGAGCAGTACTTC